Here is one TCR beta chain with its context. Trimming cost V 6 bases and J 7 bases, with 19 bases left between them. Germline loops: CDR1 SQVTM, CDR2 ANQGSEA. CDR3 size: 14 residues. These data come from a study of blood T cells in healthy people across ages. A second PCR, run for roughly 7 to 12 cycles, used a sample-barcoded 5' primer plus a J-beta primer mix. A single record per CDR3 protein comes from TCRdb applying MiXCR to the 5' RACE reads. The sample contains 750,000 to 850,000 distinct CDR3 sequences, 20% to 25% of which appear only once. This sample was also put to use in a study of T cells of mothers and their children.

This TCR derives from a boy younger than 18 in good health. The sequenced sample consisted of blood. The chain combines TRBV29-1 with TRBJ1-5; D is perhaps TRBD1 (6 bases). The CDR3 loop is CSVSRGGNDQPQHF. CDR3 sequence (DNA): TGCAGCGTCTCCAGGGGAGGGAATGACCAGCCCCAGCATTTT.